This entry lists 18 T cell receptor beta chains sequenced from one sample in a study of blood T cell repertoires in COVID-19. Repertoires were generated with immunoSEQ multiplex PCR, while TCRdb's copy carries only in-frame clones and drops some. The sample includes some 130,000 clones, about 91% of them seen just once. Input material: peripheral blood. These receptors were taken from a man in his fifties or sixties with acute or convalescent COVID-19.

This rearrangement joins TRBV5-4 to TRBJ2-2; D is unclear. The CDR3 runs to 16 residues. Germline values: CDR1 SGHNT, CDR2 YYREEE (reference sequence). V was pared by 2 bases and J by 0 bases, with 11 bases between. The CDR3 DNA sequence: TGTGCCAGCAGCTTCGGAGCAACCGCGAACACCGGGGAGCTGTTTTTT. Translated, it gives CASSFGATANTGELFF.

The chain joins TRBV29-1 to TRBJ2-7, with D possibly being TRBD1 (6 bases). V was clipped by 3 bases and J by 4 bases, with 19 bases between them. Germline CDR1 reads SQVTM; CDR2 reads ANQGSEA. This CDR3 contains 15 residues. The DNA of the CDR3 is TGCAGCGTTGAGACCCCGGACAGTAACTATTACGAGCAGTACTTC. Residues: CSVETPDSNYYEQYF.

The chain employs TRBV28 and TRBJ1-2; the match to TRBD1 covers 7 bases. There are 15 residues in the CDR3. The ends lost 5 bases at V and 2 bases at J; junction bases unmatched: 8. Germline CDR1 reads MDHEN; CDR2 reads SYDVKM. CDR3 protein: CASSPDPQGNYGYTF. For the CDR3, the DNA is TGTGCCAGCAGTCCAGATCCACAGGGGAACTATGGCTACACCTTC.

The V gene is TRBV2, the J gene TRBJ1-4, with D tentatively TRBD1 (6 bases). The CDR3 length is 16 residues. CDR1 and CDR2 (germline): SNHLY, FYNNEI. Trimming cost V 2 bases and J 7 bases, with 17 bases left between them. The CDR3 DNA follows: TGTGCCAGCAGTGAATTAGGACTCCAAGGGGGTGAAAAACTGTTTTTT. This codes for CASSELGLQGGEKLFF.

This rearrangement joins TRBV7-2 to TRBJ1-2; 8 bases fit TRBD1. V lost 3 bases to trimming and J lost 0 bases; unmatched junction nucleotides: 3. Germline CDR1 is SGHTA and CDR2 is FQGNSA. The CDR3 contains 15 residues. CDR3 region: CASSLMDRANYGYTF. The DNA for the CDR3 is TGTGCCAGCAGCTTGATGGACAGGGCTAACTATGGCTACACCTTC.

This clone has just one count. The chain is built from TRBV5-1 and TRBJ1-4; D unresolved. Trimming left V 6 bases short and J 7 bases short, with 13 bases between. CDR1 and CDR2 from the germline V gene are SGHRS and YFSETQ. The CDR3 is made up of 13 amino acids. The CDR3 reads CASMRGWGEKLFF. DNA for the CDR3: TGCGCCAGCATGAGAGGGTGGGGTGAAAAACTGTTTTTT.

This chain joins TRBV2 and TRBJ1-2, with 8 bases aligning to TRBD1. Trimming took 5 bases from V and 8 from J; bases not matched to a gene: 13. The CDR3 contains 15 residues. CDR1 is SNHLY, CDR2 FYNNEI, per germline. The CDR3 nucleotides read TGTGCCAGCAGTTCTAGGACAGGGACTCTTGACGGCTACACCTTC. It encodes CASSSRTGTLDGYTF. Supplemented by reference TRBV2 and TRBJ1-2, the full variable domain reads EPEVTQTPSHQVTQMGQEVILRCVPISNHLYFYWYRQILGQKVEFLVSFYNNEISEKSEIFDDQFSVERPDGSNFTLKIRSTKLEDSAMYFCASSSRTGTLDGYTFGSGTRLTVV.

With regard to this clone: One junction end does not reproduce the germline sequence, and a read error may be involved. The V gene is TRBV2, the J gene TRBJ1-5; D might be TRBD1 (6 bases). The CDR3 is made up of 15 amino acids. Germline V gives CDR1 SNHLY, CDR2 FYNNEI. The CDR3 sequence: CASSDSGTMNRPQHF. In DNA, the CDR3 is TGTGCCAGCAGTGATAGTGGGACAATGAATCGGCCCCAGCATTTT.

V is TRBV30 and J is TRBJ2-5, with 9 bases lining up with TRBD2. V dropped 0 bases and J dropped 3; count of bases not matched to a gene: 5. CDR3 length: 15 residues. Germline V gene sequence: CDR1 GTSNPN, CDR2 SVGIG (reference sequence). The CDR3 sequence: CAWSVGGGAEETQYF. Written as DNA, the CDR3 is TGTGCCTGGAGTGTGGGCGGGGGGGCAGAAGAGACCCAGTACTTC.

The rearrangement links TRBV28 to TRBJ2-7; 9 bases match TRBD2. CDR1 is MDHEN and CDR2 is SYDVKM in the germline V gene. CDR3 length: 14 amino acids. V was clipped by 8 bases and J by 3 bases; unmatched bases: 8. CDR3 bases: TGTGCCAGCTACCCCGGGACTAGCTTCTACGAGCAGTACTTC. Amino acid sequence: CASYPGTSFYEQYF. Full variable domain (missing parts from reference TRBV28 and TRBJ2-7): DVKVTQSSRYLVKRTGEKVFLECVQDMDHENMFWYRQDPGLGLRLIYFSYDVKMKEKGDIPEGYSVSREKKERFSLILESASTNQTSMYLCASYPGTSFYEQYFGPGTRLTVT.

This rearrangement joins TRBV14 to TRBJ2-2; 7 nucleotides align to TRBD1. The CDR3 is 16 residues long. V dropped 4 bases and J dropped 0; count of bases not matched to a gene: 5. In germline, CDR1 is SGHDN, CDR2 FVKESK. CDR3 in amino acids: CASSPFDRANTGELFF. The CDR3 nucleotides are TGTGCCAGCAGCCCATTCGACAGGGCGAACACCGGGGAGCTGTTTTTT.

The chain joins TRBV5-6 to TRBJ2-7; 7 bases match TRBD2. This CDR3 is built from 15 residues. V dropped 6 bases and J dropped 2; count of bases not matched to a gene: 11. Germline loops: CDR1 SGHDT, CDR2 YYEEEE. The CDR3, as DNA: TGTGCCAGCAATCTGGGAGGGAGATTAACCTACGAGCAGTACTTC. This gives the protein CASNLGGRLTYEQYF.

Here the CDR3 reads CASSPTGTGANGYTF. The CDR3, as DNA: TGTGCCAGCAGCCCCACCGGGACAGGGGCGAATGGCTACACCTTC. The rearrangement joins TRBV7-2 to TRBJ1-2; the match to TRBD1 covers 10 bases. Trimming at V came to 5 bases and at J to 6 bases, leaving 9 bases not matched to a gene. This CDR3 has 15 residues. The germline CDR1 and CDR2 sequences are SGHTA and FQGNSA.

V is TRBV10-2 and J is TRBJ2-5, with D possibly matching TRBD1 (5 bases). V lost 3 bases, J lost 5 bases, and 16 bases lay in between. This CDR3 region has 15 residues. The germline V gene has CDR1 WSHSY and CDR2 SAAADI. The CDR3 sequence: CASSDSGWAGETQYF. CDR3 DNA: TGCGCCAGCAGTGATTCAGGGTGGGCCGGTGAGACCCAGTACTTC.

The count of this clone is one. The rearrangement uses TRBV4-1 and TRBJ1-1; D remains unclear. Trimming cost V 2 bases and J 1 base, with 5 bases left between them. This CDR3 is 13 amino acids long. Germline V lookup: CDR1 MGHRA, CDR2 YSYEKL. The CDR3 is CASSQQWNTEAFF. The DNA of the CDR3 is TGCGCCAGCAGCCAACAGTGGAACACTGAAGCTTTCTTT.

The chain recombines TRBV19 with TRBJ1-3; 9 bases match TRBD1. The CDR3 covers 19 residues. The V gene's germline CDR1 is LNHDA and CDR2 SQIVND (reference sequence). V lost 4 bases and J lost 4; bases outside the gene matches: 17. This CDR3 is CASSRHNRLQGAVGNTIYF. The CDR3 DNA sequence: TGTGCCAGTAGTAGACATAACCGTTTACAGGGGGCGGTCGGAAACACCATATATTTT.

The chain is built from TRBV18 and TRBJ2-7; 10 bases match TRBD1. With 3 bases clipped from V and 4 bases from J, the junction kept 9 bases outside the gene matches. The germline V gene encodes CDR1 KGHSH and CDR2 LQKENI. The CDR3 has 16 amino acids. CDR3 sequence: CASSPRQGARVYEQYF. DNA for the CDR3: TGTGCCAGCTCACCCCGACAGGGGGCTCGAGTATACGAGCAGTACTTC.

The chain links TRBV2 to TRBJ1-2, with TRBD1 matching over 7 bases. Germline V gene lookup returns CDR1 SNHLY and CDR2 FYNNEI. V was pared by 4 bases and J by 8 bases, with 7 bases of the junction left unmatched. The CDR3 is 13 amino acids. CDR3 nucleotides: TGTGCCAGCAGTGCCCGGACAGGTGGCGGCTACACCTTC. Protein: CASSARTGGGYTF.